This T cell receptor beta chain appears in the sequencing data of a study of Ad26.COV2.S vaccination and SARS-CoV-2 variants. About the research overall: Ad26.COV2.S shots went into the muscle once or twice, 56 days apart.

The CDR3 sequence is 12 residues long. V gave up 5 bases and J gave up 6 bases, with 11 bases separating them. Germline CDR1 SNHLY, CDR2 FYNNEI. Findings and caveats of the study: Spike-specific TCR breadth was greater after Ad26.COV2.S than placebo. Substantial breadth was reported for post-vaccination spike-specific CD8+ and CD4+ T cells.

The treatment here: approximately 18 received Ad26.COV2.S at low or high dose, single or two shots; 5 received placebo; per-sample allocation not given. All samples were drawn on day 63, counting from the first vaccine or placebo injection. An Ad26 vector expressing Wuhan-strain SARS-CoV-2 spike constituted the vaccine. As to this clone: Antigen specificity is unknown.

Assay used: immunoSEQ multiplex PCR; TCRdb lists only in-frame clones, some missing. The sample shows fewer than 400,000 clones, approximately 91% of them seen only once. The sample consisted of peripheral blood, taken in a trial of Ad26.COV2.S vaccine versus placebo. The origin of this receptor is a person aged 18-65 years who received the Ad26.COV2.S COVID-19 vaccine or a placebo. This chain connects TRBV2 to TRBJ2-7; TRBD2 is a possible D gene (6 bases). This CDR3 is CASSPQGGEQYF. CDR3 DNA sequence: TGTGCCAGCAGTCCCCAGGGAGGCGAGCAGTACTTC.